This passage covers 24 T cell receptor beta chains from one sample sequenced in a study of cytomegalovirus exposure and HLA in healthy donors. Using immunoSEQ multiplex PCR, the repertoire was profiled, and TCRdb retains in-frame clones only, with some absent. The sample contains approximately 160,000 clones, about 82% of which appear only once. Sequencing input: PBMCs. All receptors come from a man aged 30-40 years in good health and CMV-seropositive.

The V call is TRBV4-3, the J call TRBJ1-2; 8 nucleotides align to TRBD1. V gave up 4 bases and J gave up 4 bases; unmatched junction bases: 5. This CDR3 region has 14 residues. Germline V gene sequence: CDR1 LGHNA, CDR2 YSLEER. The CDR3 coding sequence is TGCGCCAGCAGCCCGGACAGGGTTGTCTATGGCTACACCTTC. Encoded protein: CASSPDRVVYGYTF.

This clone was seen only a few times. A read error may produce the germline difference seen at one junction end. The chain is built from TRBV7-2 and TRBJ1-4; perhaps TRBD1 as D (6 bases). The CDR3 runs 13 residues. The germline CDR1 and CDR2 sequences are SGHTA and FQGNSA. Here the CDR3 reads CASSPVSGGTLDF. The CDR3 DNA reads TGTGCCAGCAGCCCCGTCTCGGGAGGGACACTGGATTTT.

V is TRBV30 and J is TRBJ1-2; a weak D match, TRBD1 (5 bases). The germline gives CDR1 GTSNPN, CDR2 SVGIG (reference sequence). CDR3 length equals 13 residues. V lost 4 bases to trimming and J lost 4 bases, with 13 bases between them. CDR3: CAWTSGFSYGYTF. The CDR3 DNA reads as TGTGCCTGGACCTCAGGGTTCTCCTATGGCTACACCTTC.

This chain joins TRBV27 and TRBJ1-5; no definite D call. Germline assignment: CDR1 MNHEY and CDR2 SMNVEV (reference sequence). With 2 bases removed from V and 3 bases from J, the gap between germline ends came to 8 bases. This CDR3 has 14 residues. CDR3 sequence: CASSLAGYNQPQHF. DNA for the CDR3: TGTGCCAGCAGTTTAGCAGGTTACAATCAGCCCCAGCATTTT.

This chain uses TRBV13 with TRBJ2-1, with D tentatively TRBD2 (7 bases). In germline, CDR1 is PRHDT, CDR2 FYEKMQ (reference sequence). The CDR3 loop spans 18 amino acids. V was pared by 1 base and J by 2 bases, with 18 bases between. This chain's CDR3 is CASSLEGLGGGPYNEQFF. DNA of the CDR3: TGTGCCAGCAGCTTAGAAGGCCTAGGGGGGGGCCCCTACAATGAGCAGTTCTTC.

V usage is TRBV5-1 and J usage is TRBJ2-3; TRBD2 matches at 9 bases. Germline-derived CDR1 and CDR2 are SGHRS and YFSETQ. Trimming cost V 3 bases and J 0 bases; bases outside gene matches: 17. This CDR3 has 20 residues. CDR3 nucleotide sequence: TGCGCCAGCAGCTCGAAACGGCCACTCAGCGGGGGGCCTAGCACAGATACGCAGTATTTT. Translating gives CASSSKRPLSGGPSTDTQYF.

In this sample, this clone turned up once. The V gene is TRBV7-6, the J gene TRBJ2-3; D is perhaps TRBD2 (5 bases). This CDR3 comprises 16 residues. Germline V gives CDR1 SGHVS, CDR2 FNYEAQ. V lost 3 bases and J 0 bases, leaving 13 bases between the germline ends. CDR3 nucleotide sequence: TGTGCCAGCAGCTTCGGAGCGGCCTCTAGCACAGATACGCAGTATTTT. Its protein is CASSFGAASSTDTQYF.

This chain links TRBV4-1 with TRBJ1-4; D unresolved. The CDR3 length is 15 residues. The V gene's germline CDR1 is MGHRA and CDR2 YSYEKL. Trimming took off 6 bases at V and 3 bases at J, with 14 bases between the two ends. CDR3 nucleotide sequence: TGCGCCAGCAGTCCTTATTGGAGCTCTAATGAAAAACTGTTTTTT. This gives the protein CASSPYWSSNEKLFF.

This rearrangement joins TRBV7-9 to TRBJ2-2; D remains ambiguous. Trimming left V 2 bases short and J 5 bases short, with 3 bases between. CDR1 and CDR2 (germline): SEHNR, FQNEAQ (reference sequence). The CDR3 spans 12 residues. The CDR3: CASSLYTGELFF. The CDR3, as DNA: TGTGCCAGCAGCTTATATACCGGGGAGCTGTTTTTT.

The chain is built from TRBV6-1 and TRBJ2-1; 12 bases agree with TRBD2. V was pared by 4 bases and J by 4 bases, with 8 bases of the junction left unmatched. Germline V gene lookup returns CDR1 MNHNS and CDR2 SASEGT. The CDR3 covers 17 residues. CDR3 amino acids: CASSARTSGAFYNEQFF. The CDR3 coding sequence is TGTGCCAGCAGTGCAAGGACTAGCGGGGCTTTTTACAATGAGCAGTTCTTC.

The chain carries TRBV7-3 and TRBJ2-7; 7 bases are a match to TRBD2. In germline, CDR1 is SGHTA, CDR2 FQGTGA. The J segment lost 8 bases and the V segment lost 4 bases, leaving 11 bases of the junction unmatched. The CDR3 totals 14 residues. The CDR3 region has the DNA TGTGCCAGCAGCTCGGGAGGAGGGGCTGGTAAGCAGTACTTC. This gives the protein CASSSGGGAGKQYF. The whole variable domain, remainder taken from reference TRBV7-3 and TRBJ2-7, is GAGVSQTPSNKVTEKGKYVELRCDPISGHTALYWYRQSLGQGPEFLIYFQGTGAADDSGLPNDRFFAVRPEGSVSTLKIQRTERGDSAVYLCASSSGGGAGKQYFGPGTRLTVT.

The chain is built from TRBV7-9 and TRBJ2-1, with D possibly TRBD1 on 6 matching bases. This CDR3 contains 14 residues. CDR1 and CDR2 from the germline V gene are SEHNR and FQNEAQ (reference sequence). Trimming took off 5 bases at V and 9 bases at J, with 17 bases between the two ends. CDR3 in DNA: TGTGCCAGCAGCGTCGGGACACCGGGTGGTGAGCAGTTCTTC. It codes for CASSVGTPGGEQFF.

The table lists this clone with a few counts. The CDR3 coding sequence is TGTGCCAGCAGCTTAGGCAGTTCTAACTATGGCTACACCTTC. It is translated as CASSLGSSNYGYTF. This sequence joins TRBV11-2 and TRBJ1-2, with D unresolved. Germline CDR1 reads SGHAT; CDR2 reads FQNNGV. This CDR3 has 14 residues. Trimming took off 1 base at V and 0 bases at J, with 6 bases between the two ends.

The J gene is TRBJ2-5, the V gene TRBV11-2; 10 positions match TRBD2. CDR3 length: 17 amino acids. V trimming: 1 base; J trimming: 2 bases; junction bases outside the gene matches: 7. Germline V CDR1 and CDR2: SGHAT, FQNNGV. The CDR3 here is CASSLGTSGEHQETQYF. The CDR3 DNA follows: TGTGCCAGCAGCTTAGGAACTAGCGGGGAGCATCAAGAGACCCAGTACTTC.

The V gene is TRBV4-1, the J gene TRBJ1-2, with D possibly TRBD1 on 6 matching bases. Germline V CDR1 and CDR2: MGHRA, YSYEKL. Trimming shortened V by 4 bases and J by 8 bases, and 14 bases separated the two germline ends. The CDR3 length is 13 residues. The CDR3 region is CASSLWTEAGYTF. The CDR3, as DNA: TGCGCCAGCAGCCTCTGGACAGAGGCCGGCTACACCTTC.

This chain connects TRBV7-8 to TRBJ2-5, with TRBD2 matching over 8 bases. The J segment lost 5 bases and the V segment lost 7 bases, leaving 18 bases of the junction unmatched. The CDR3 has 17 amino acids. Germline values: CDR1 SGHVS, CDR2 FQNEAQ. The DNA of the CDR3 is TGTGCCAGCACCAAAGCGGAGGGGGATCGGGGGGGGGAGACCCAGTACTTC. Encoded protein: CASTKAEGDRGGETQYF. Filled out from reference TRBV7-8 and TRBJ2-5, the complete variable domain reads GAGVSQSPRYKVAKRGQDVALRCDPISGHVSLFWYQQALGQGPEFLTYFQNEAQLDKSGLPSDRFFAERPEGSVSTLKIQRTQQEDSAVYLCASTKAEGDRGGETQYFGPGTRLLVL.

J is TRBJ1-2 and V is TRBV6-1; D possibly corresponds to TRBD1 (6 bases). V dropped 4 bases and J dropped 6 bases, with 18 bases sitting between them. Germline V gene data show CDR1 as MNHNS and CDR2 as SASEGT. The CDR3 length is 15 residues. CDR3 coding DNA: TGTGCCAGCAGTGGGCGTCCTACAGGGTTCCATGGCTACACCTTC. Translation gives CASSGRPTGFHGYTF.

The chain combines TRBV7-2 with TRBJ2-1; 13 nucleotides match TRBD2. V lost 5 bases to trimming and J lost 7 bases; unmatched junction nucleotides: 14. The CDR3 has 18 amino acids. CDR1 is SGHTA and CDR2 is FQGNSA in the germline V gene. The CDR3 loop is CASSVNGLAGAPRNEQFF. The CDR3 DNA follows: TGTGCCAGCAGCGTAAACGGACTAGCGGGGGCACCGAGGAATGAGCAGTTCTTC. The entire variable domain, with the rest obtained from reference TRBV7-2 and TRBJ2-1, is as follows: GAGVSQSPSNKVTEKGKDVELRCDPISGHTALYWYRQSLGQGLEFLIYFQGNSAPDKSGLPSDRFSAERTGGSVSTLTIQRTQQEDSAVYLCASSVNGLAGAPRNEQFFGPGTRLTVL.

The chain employs TRBV11-2 and TRBJ2-1; 8 nucleotides agree with TRBD1. Looked up from germline, CDR1 is SGHAT and CDR2 is FQNNGV. The V gene end was trimmed by 5 bases and the J gene end by 2 bases; junction bases not matched to a gene: 8. The CDR3 is made up of 16 amino acids. As DNA, the CDR3 is TGTGCCAGCAGCCCAGAGGACAGGGACCCCTACAATGAGCAGTTCTTC. It translates to CASSPEDRDPYNEQFF.

The chain recombines TRBV5-6 with TRBJ2-3, with TRBD2 matching over 14 bases. Germline-derived CDR1 and CDR2 are SGHDT and YYEEEE. V shed 3 bases, J shed 5 bases, and the junction held 5 bases outside the gene matches. This CDR3 is 16 amino acids long. The CDR3: CASSSRLAGGQDTQYF. The DNA for the CDR3 is TGTGCCAGCAGCTCCAGACTAGCGGGGGGGCAAGATACGCAGTATTTT.

The genes are TRBV6-5 and TRBJ2-3; D is possibly TRBD2 (6 bases). V shed 4 bases and J shed 2 bases, with 10 bases lying between them. Germline CDR1 is MNHEY and CDR2 is SVGAGI. The CDR3 is made up of 14 amino acids. The CDR3 nucleotides are TGTGCCAGCAGTTTAGCGGAGCCCACAGATACGCAGTATTTT. The encoded protein is CASSLAEPTDTQYF.

In DNA, the CDR3 is TGTGCCAGCCAAACGGCAGGGAATGGCTACACCTTC. As protein: CASQTAGNGYTF. The genes are TRBV27 and TRBJ1-2, with a weak D call TRBD1 (5 bases). V was clipped by 8 bases and J by 6 bases, with 13 bases between them. CDR3 length equals 12 residues. Germline V lookup: CDR1 MNHEY, CDR2 SMNVEV (reference sequence).

This rearrangement joins TRBV7-6 to TRBJ2-7; D is possibly TRBD2 (6 bases). This CDR3 comprises 18 residues. Germline loops: CDR1 SGHVS, CDR2 FNYEAQ. Trimming shortened V by 4 bases and J by 1 base, and 23 bases separated the two germline ends. This CDR3 reads CASSSYPTTGLRSYEQYF. CDR3 DNA sequence: TGTGCCAGCAGCTCATACCCCACCACGGGACTCCGGTCCTACGAGCAGTACTTC.

This chain links TRBV10-1 with TRBJ2-1; perhaps TRBD2 as D (6 bases). The CDR3 length is 13 residues. Germline lookup yields CDR1 WNHNN and CDR2 SYGVQD (reference sequence). The V gene lost 0 bases and the J gene lost 8 bases, with 8 bases spanning the gap. CDR3 region: CASSESSGYEQFF. DNA of the CDR3: TGCGCCAGCAGTGAGTCTAGCGGCTATGAGCAGTTCTTC.